This entry lists 20 T cell receptor beta chains sequenced from one sample in a study of response to subunit inactivated influenza vaccine. TCRdb reanalysed the RT-PCR reads using MiXCR and keeps one entry per CDR3 protein. Among roughly 500,000 distinct CDR3 sequences listed, 15% to 20% were seen once. The source material was CD4+ T cells sorted from PBMCs, sampled approximately 25 months after vaccination. The receptors here all came from a man aged 45 to 75 who received an inactivated influenza vaccine.

This clonotype was counted only a few times. The V and J genes are TRBV12-3 or TRBV12-4 and TRBJ2-3; TRBD2 aligns across 7 bases. This CDR3 is 14 amino acids long. V dropped 3 bases and J dropped 5; count of bases not matched to a gene: 5. The DNA for the CDR3 is TGTGCCAGCAGTTTGGGAGGGTCGAAAGATACGCAGTATTTT. Encoded protein: CASSLGGSKDTQYF.

The sample holds many counts of this clonotype. The J gene is TRBJ2-5, the V gene TRBV12-3 or TRBV12-4; 9 bases align to TRBD1. Trimming removed 6 bases from V and 3 bases from J; junction bases left unmatched: 11. The length of the CDR3 is 16 residues. This CDR3 is CASRPSPGQGEETQYF. CDR3 bases: TGTGCCAGCAGGCCTAGCCCGGGACAGGGAGAAGAGACCCAGTACTTC.

V and J are TRBV4-2 and TRBJ2-5; 13 nucleotides match TRBD2. J lost 5 bases, V lost 2 bases, and 14 bases had no gene match. The germline V gene has CDR1 LGHNA and CDR2 YNFKEQ. The CDR3 covers 19 residues. Here the CDR3 reads CASSQRLAGGFGVVETQYF. CDR3 coding DNA: TGTGCCAGCAGCCAAAGACTAGCGGGAGGTTTCGGAGTCGTGGAGACCCAGTACTTC.

V usage is TRBV7-8 and J usage is TRBJ2-3; TRBD2 might be the D (6 bases). Per germline, CDR1 SGHVS and CDR2 FQNEAQ. V lost 4 bases, J lost 2 bases, and 16 bases lay in between. This CDR3 has 16 residues. This CDR3 reads CASSSTHSGITDTQYF. The CDR3, as DNA: TGTGCCAGCAGCTCCACACATAGCGGAATCACAGATACGCAGTATTTT.

The rearrangement uses TRBV20-1 and TRBJ2-3; D may be TRBD2 (5 bases). The CDR3 has 15 residues. V was pared by 3 bases and J by 0 bases, with 13 bases between. The germline gives CDR1 DFQATT, CDR2 SNEGSKA (reference sequence). CDR3 in amino acids: CSASARETSTDTQYF. The DNA for the CDR3 is TGCAGTGCTAGCGCCCGGGAAACTAGCACAGATACGCAGTATTTT.

The table lists this clonotype with a few counts. The V call is TRBV2, the J call TRBJ1-1; no reliable D call. Trimming took off 7 bases at V and 4 bases at J, with 10 bases between the two ends. Germline V gene lookup returns CDR1 SNHLY and CDR2 FYNNEI. This CDR3 has 12 amino acids. CDR3 sequence (DNA): TGTGCCAGCAAGGACCTCCTCACTGAAGCTTTCTTT. Its protein product is CASKDLLTEAFF. The full variable domain, its missing parts supplied by reference TRBV2 and TRBJ1-1, is EPEVTQTPSHQVTQMGQEVILRCVPISNHLYFYWYRQILGQKVEFLVSFYNNEISEKSEIFDDQFSVERPDGSNFTLKIRSTKLEDSAMYFCASKDLLTEAFFGQGTRLTVV.

The rearrangement joins TRBV5-5 to TRBJ2-1; 11 nucleotides align to TRBD1. Germline V CDR1 and CDR2: SGHKS, YYEKEE (reference sequence). The CDR3 sequence is 15 residues long. V shed 7 bases, J shed 1 base, and the junction held 4 bases outside the gene matches. CDR3 DNA sequence: TGTGCCAGCCTTGGGGACAGGGGGTCCTACAATGAGCAGTTCTTC. Amino acids: CASLGDRGSYNEQFF.

This clonotype turned up a few times. V is TRBV21-1 and J is TRBJ1-1; the D call of TRBD1 is as the table states it, not checked on the DNA. TRBV21-1 is noted as a pseudogene. The CDR3 has 14 amino acids. This chain's CDR3 is CASSKNRGNTEAFF. CDR3 nucleotide sequence: TGTGCCAGCAGCAAAAATAGGGGGAACACTGAAGCTTTCTTT.

The chain couples TRBV29-1 to TRBJ2-1, with 7 nucleotides matching TRBD2. From germline, CDR1 is SQVTM and CDR2 ANQGSEA. The CDR3 is 13 amino acids. V dropped 7 bases and J dropped 6; count of bases not matched to a gene: 9. The CDR3 DNA is TGCAGCGCTGGGGGGGATCCCCGCAATGAGCAGTTCTTC. It is translated as CSAGGDPRNEQFF.

This chain joins TRBV9 and TRBJ2-7; D possibly corresponds to TRBD2 (6 bases). Germline CDR1 reads SGDLS; CDR2 reads YYNGEE. The CDR3 extends over 14 amino acids. Trimming took 2 bases from V and 7 from J, leaving 16 bases between them. CDR3 in amino acids: CASSVLQEGGEQYF. The CDR3 bases are TGTGCCAGCAGCGTCCTACAGGAGGGAGGTGAGCAGTACTTC.

This clonotype has a handful of counts. The rearrangement joins TRBV20-1 to TRBJ2-1, with 10 bases aligning to TRBD2. CDR1 is DFQATT, CDR2 SNEGSKA, per germline (reference sequence). The CDR3 spans 14 residues. V dropped 1 base and J dropped 9; count of bases not matched to a gene: 6. CDR3 amino acids: CSARASGSRGEQFF. CDR3 bases: TGCAGTGCTAGAGCTAGCGGGAGTCGAGGTGAGCAGTTCTTC.

This clonotype was detected only a few times. This sequence joins TRBV14 and TRBJ2-5, with TRBD2 identical over 7 bases. This CDR3 spans 15 amino acids. V shed 1 base, J shed 1 base, and the junction held 3 bases outside the gene matches. Germline V lookup: CDR1 SGHDN, CDR2 FVKESK. The CDR3 sequence is CASSQVGRAQETQYF. Written as DNA, the CDR3 is TGTGCCAGCAGCCAAGTAGGGAGGGCCCAAGAGACCCAGTACTTC. The variable domain in full, completed from reference TRBV14 and TRBJ2-5, reads EAGVTQFPSHSVIEKGQTVTLRCDPISGHDNLYWYRRVMGKEIKFLLHFVKESKQDESGMPNNRFLAERTGGTYSTLKVQPAELEDSGVYFCASSQVGRAQETQYFGPGTRLLVL.

The chain employs TRBV4-1 and TRBJ2-5; TRBD2 is a possible D gene (6 bases). CDR3 length: 17 amino acids. CDR1 is MGHRA and CDR2 is YSYEKL in the germline V gene. V lost 4 bases and J 5 bases, leaving 23 bases between the germline ends. In DNA, the CDR3 is TGCGCCAGCAGCCCGGTAGGGCGTCGGCGGGGCGGGGAGACCCAGTACTTC. The encoded protein is CASSPVGRRRGGETQYF.

This clonotype was seen a handful of times. The chain links TRBV28 to TRBJ2-1, with D hard to call. The germline V gene has CDR1 MDHEN and CDR2 SYDVKM. This CDR3 has 14 amino acids. V lost 3 bases and J 4 bases, leaving 10 bases between the germline ends. CDR3 sequence (DNA): TGTGCCAGCAGTTTGGGCGTTACTTACAATGAGCAGTTCTTC. Its translation is CASSLGVTYNEQFF.

This clonotype was seen a handful of times. The J gene is TRBJ1-3, the V gene TRBV20-1; 7 bases align to TRBD1. After removal of 0 bases from V and 0 bases from J, the junction contained 5 bases not matched to a gene. CDR3 length equals 16 residues. The germline V gene encodes CDR1 DFQATT and CDR2 SNEGSKA (reference sequence). CDR3: CSARDLDRNSGNTIYF. The CDR3, as DNA: TGCAGTGCTAGAGATCTGGACAGGAACTCTGGAAACACCATATATTTT.

The V and J genes are TRBV10-3 and TRBJ2-5, with 8 bases aligning to TRBD1. CDR1 is ENHRY, CDR2 SYGVKD, per germline. Trimming at V came to 2 bases and at J to 5 bases, leaving 7 bases not matched to a gene. The CDR3 has 15 amino acids. CDR3 residues: CAISEGAGGFETQYF. The DNA for the CDR3 is TGTGCCATCAGTGAGGGGGCAGGGGGCTTTGAGACCCAGTACTTC.

Comments on this clonotype: One end of the junction is discordant with germline, which a read error may explain. The gene calls are TRBV4-3 and TRBJ1-1; D gene unclear. The CDR3 has 14 residues. Germline assignment: CDR1 LGHNA and CDR2 YSLEER. The CDR3 loop reads CARSLTPLNTEAFF. In DNA, the CDR3 is TGCGCCCGCAGCTTGACACCCCTGAACACTGAAGCTTTCTTT.

This clonotype came up a few times. The chain links TRBV25-1 to TRBJ1-3; D remains unclear. Germline values: CDR1 MGHDK, CDR2 SYGVNS. Trimming pared 1 base from V and 0 bases from J, leaving 10 bases between. The CDR3 has 16 amino acids. The CDR3 is CASSEWASSSGNTIYF. The CDR3 coding sequence is TGTGCCAGCAGTGAATGGGCCTCGAGCTCTGGAAACACCATATATTTT.

This rearrangement joins TRBV6-5 to TRBJ1-6, with D maybe TRBD1 (6 bases). The CDR3 has 15 residues. The V and J ends lost 0 bases and 8 bases respectively, with 11 bases between them. CDR1 and CDR2 (germline): MNHEY, SVGAGI. The CDR3 protein is CASSYSTQGHSPLHF. CDR3 coding DNA: TGTGCCAGCAGTTACTCGACACAGGGACATTCACCCCTCCACTTT.

There are a few counts of this clonotype. This chain connects TRBV29-1 to TRBJ2-3, with 8 bases lining up with TRBD1. The CDR3 runs to 13 residues. Trimming cost V 3 bases and J 3 bases; bases outside gene matches: 2. The germline V gene encodes CDR1 SQVTM and CDR2 ANQGSEA. The CDR3: CSVDGQGTDTQYF. The CDR3 bases are TGCAGCGTTGACGGACAGGGAACAGATACGCAGTATTTT.